The T cell receptor beta chain described here comes from a study of cytomegalovirus exposure and HLA in healthy donors. Findings and limits, study-wide: One later analysis reportedly identified an Asian-associated ancestry cluster that showed fewer N-insertions than the roughly 670-donor mean. The later analysis indicated that the majority of CMV-associated TCR beta chains appeared HLA-restricted. TCR beta V segments were, for the most part, productive about 87% or about 30% of the time in an earlier analysis. Immune exposure data for these donors was limited to CMV serostatus.

Concerning this clone itself: No antigen is known for it.

This CDR3 contains 13 residues. V was shortened by 6 bases and J by 5 bases, with 14 bases between the two germline ends. Germline loops: CDR1 MNHEY, CDR2 SVGAGI. The PCR used 60 Vbeta and 13 Jbeta primers. Data came from immunoSEQ multiplex PCR; TCRdb stores just in-frame clones and leaves some out. This repertoire shows about 160,000 clones, about four fifths found once; its top ten account for 4% to 5%. Sequencing was performed on PBMCs. The clonotype was recovered from a man younger than 45 in good health and CMV-seronegative. The rearrangement links TRBV6-5 to TRBJ2-7, with a tentative D call TRBD1 (6 bases). CDR3 DNA sequence: TGTGCCAGCAGGGTCGCAGGGGCTAACGAGCAGTACTTC. Its protein is CASRVAGANEQYF.